Shown below are 31 T cell receptor beta chains from a single sample sequenced in a study of blood T cell repertoires in COVID-19. Only in-frame clones appear in the TCRdb table, and some are missing; sequencing was by immunoSEQ multiplex PCR. The sample holds 95,000 to 150,000 clones, about 83% seen once. Sequencing was performed on PBMCs or T cells enriched from blood (not recorded which). The receptors derive from a woman younger than 45 who had recovered from COVID-19.

This chain connects TRBV7-9 to TRBJ2-2; TRBD1 aligns across 7 bases. Germline V CDR1 and CDR2: SEHNR, FQNEAQ (reference sequence). The CDR3 sequence is 16 residues long. With 1 base clipped from V and 0 bases from J, the junction kept 2 bases outside the gene matches. The CDR3 nucleotides are TGTGCCAGCAGCTTAGTACAGGGGTCGAACACCGGGGAGCTGTTTTTT. Residues: CASSLVQGSNTGELFF.

The chain employs TRBV3-1 (or the pseudogene TRBV3-2) and TRBJ1-4; maybe TRBD1 (6 bases). This CDR3 has 15 amino acids. Germline CDR1 and CDR2: LGHDT and YNNKEL (reference sequence). V was shortened by 4 bases and J by 3 bases, with 12 bases between the two germline ends. The CDR3 protein is CASSPLGAANEKLFF. CDR3 bases: TGTGCCAGCAGCCCGTTGGGGGCAGCTAATGAAAAACTGTTTTTT.

This rearrangement joins TRBV27 to TRBJ1-4, with D perhaps TRBD1 (5 bases). V lost 5 bases and J 0 bases, leaving 10 bases between the germline ends. The V gene's germline CDR1 is MNHEY and CDR2 SMNVEV (reference sequence). The CDR3 consists of 15 residues. The CDR3 here is CASSRGTATNEKLFF. CDR3 nucleotides: TGTGCCAGCAGTCGCGGGACCGCAACTAATGAAAAACTGTTTTTT.

The chain joins TRBV30 to TRBJ1-1, with 9 bases matching TRBD1. This CDR3 region has 18 residues. With 2 bases clipped from V and 3 bases from J, the junction kept 16 bases outside the gene matches. Germline values: CDR1 GTSNPN, CDR2 SVGIG (reference sequence). The chain's CDR3 is CAWSPWGTGRSMDTEAFF. Here the CDR3 DNA reads TGTGCCTGGAGTCCCTGGGGGACAGGGCGGAGTATGGACACTGAAGCTTTCTTT.

This clone was detected a few times. The CDR3 DNA reads TGTGCCAGCAGGCCTCAGGGGGCGCGCGCTGAAGCTTTCTTT. It yields the protein CASRPQGARAEAFF. This chain uses TRBV5-6 with TRBJ1-1, with 8 bases matching TRBD1. Unmatched junction bases numbered 9, after V lost 5 bases and J lost 6 bases. Germline CDR1 reads SGHDT; CDR2 reads YYEEEE. The CDR3 covers 14 residues.

The V and J genes are TRBV6-4 and TRBJ2-2, with D possibly TRBD1 on 7 matching bases. The V gene lost 0 bases and the J gene lost 6 bases, with 11 bases spanning the gap. CDR1 and CDR2 from the germline V gene are MRHNA and SNTAGT. The CDR3 is 15 residues long. Here the CDR3 reads CASSDSTGEAGELFF. The CDR3 DNA reads as TGTGCCAGCAGTGACTCTACAGGGGAGGCCGGGGAGCTGTTTTTT.

The rearrangement links TRBV3-1 (or the pseudogene TRBV3-2) to TRBJ1-2; possibly TRBD1 for D (6 bases). V dropped 1 base and J dropped 5 bases, with 11 bases sitting between them. Per germline, CDR1 LGHDT and CDR2 YNNKEL (reference sequence). CDR3 length equals 14 residues. The DNA of the CDR3 is TGTGCCAGCAGCCAAGCGACAGGATATTATGGCTACACCTTC. Encoded protein: CASSQATGYYGYTF.

V is TRBV11-2 and J is TRBJ2-7; the match to TRBD2 covers 8 bases. With 1 base clipped from V and 0 bases from J, the junction kept 5 bases outside the gene matches. Germline V gene data show CDR1 as SGHAT and CDR2 as FQNNGV. The CDR3 is 16 amino acids. DNA of the CDR3: TGTGCCAGCAGCTTAGTCCCGGGGGGGTTCTCCTACGAGCAGTACTTC. It is translated as CASSLVPGGFSYEQYF.

This sequence joins TRBV7-9 and TRBJ2-7, with TRBD2 matching over 8 bases. This CDR3 has 13 amino acids. Germline CDR1 reads SEHNR; CDR2 reads FQNEAQ (reference sequence). V gave up 8 bases and J gave up 2 bases; unmatched junction bases: 5. The CDR3 sequence: CASAGLVAYEQYF. In DNA form, the CDR3 reads TGTGCCAGCGCGGGACTAGTGGCCTACGAGCAGTACTTC.

V gene TRBV5-5 combines with J gene TRBJ1-2, with D unclear. V dropped 0 bases and J dropped 2 bases, with 8 bases sitting between them. The CDR3 sequence is 14 residues long. The germline V gene encodes CDR1 SGHKS and CDR2 YYEKEE (reference sequence). This CDR3 is CASSLGPGNYGYTF. Here the CDR3 DNA reads TGTGCCAGCAGCTTGGGACCCGGGAACTATGGCTACACCTTC.

The V gene is TRBV7-2, the J gene TRBJ2-1; 10 nucleotides align to TRBD2. The germline V gene encodes CDR1 SGHTA and CDR2 FQGNSA. Trimming at V came to 0 bases and at J to 7 bases, leaving 6 bases not matched to a gene. The CDR3 has 16 amino acids. CDR3 region: CASSLAPGLAFNEQFF. CDR3 bases: TGTGCCAGCAGCTTAGCCCCGGGACTAGCGTTTAATGAGCAGTTCTTC. Together with reference TRBV7-2 and TRBJ2-1, the CDR3 gives the full variable domain: GAGVSQSPSNKVTEKGKDVELRCDPISGHTALYWYRQSLGQGLEFLIYFQGNSAPDKSGLPSDRFSAERTGGSVSTLTIQRTQQEDSAVYLCASSLAPGLAFNEQFFGPGTRLTVL.

V is TRBV27 and J is TRBJ1-6; D is possibly TRBD1 (6 bases). Trimming shortened V by 5 bases and J by 12 bases, and 11 bases separated the two germline ends. The CDR3 is made up of 12 amino acids. Germline V gives CDR1 MNHEY, CDR2 SMNVEV (reference sequence). The CDR3 reads CASSTGYGPLHF. DNA for the CDR3: TGTGCCAGCAGTACAGGGTACGGACCCCTCCACTTT.

The J gene is TRBJ1-5, the V gene TRBV2, with a tentative D call TRBD1 (6 bases). The CDR3 totals 12 residues. Germline lookup yields CDR1 SNHLY and CDR2 FYNNEI. Between the trimmed V and J ends, which lost 8 bases and 3 bases, there was a span of 8 bases. CDR3 DNA sequence: TGTGCCAGCCGGGACAACAATCAGCCCCAGCATTTT. It is translated as CASRDNNQPQHF.

V usage is TRBV5-5 and J usage is TRBJ2-7; 7 bases line up with TRBD1. This CDR3 contains 17 residues. V dropped 0 bases and J dropped 0; count of bases not matched to a gene: 9. The germline V gene has CDR1 SGHKS and CDR2 YYEKEE (reference sequence). The CDR3 loop reads CASSLVRGQPNSYEQYF. In nucleotides, the CDR3 is TGTGCCAGCAGCTTGGTGAGGGGACAGCCTAACTCCTACGAGCAGTACTTC. The variable domain in full, completed from reference TRBV5-5 and TRBJ2-7, reads DAGVTQSPTHLIKTRGQQVTLRCSPISGHKSVSWYQQVLGQGPQFIFQYYEKEERGRGNFPDRFSARQFPNYSSELNVNALLLGDSALYLCASSLVRGQPNSYEQYFGPGTRLTVT.

The V call is TRBV4-2, the J call TRBJ2-1; 7 positions match TRBD2. The germline gives CDR1 LGHNA, CDR2 YNFKEQ. The J segment lost 2 bases and the V segment lost 0 bases, leaving 4 bases of the junction unmatched. The CDR3 consists of 16 residues. This chain's CDR3 is CASSQDGGGPYNEQFF. In DNA form, the CDR3 reads TGTGCCAGCAGCCAAGATGGGGGAGGGCCCTACAATGAGCAGTTCTTC.

The V call is TRBV28, the J call TRBJ1-2, with 10 bases lining up with TRBD1. The CDR3 runs to 17 residues. Germline V lookup: CDR1 MDHEN, CDR2 SYDVKM. The V segment lost 6 bases and the J segment 4 bases; nucleotides outside the gene matches: 14. The CDR3 nucleotides read TGTGCCAGCAGCCTTGTCCCGACATGGACAGGGGGCTATGGCTACACCTTC. As protein: CASSLVPTWTGGYGYTF.

J is TRBJ2-5 and V is TRBV4-3; the match to TRBD1 covers 8 bases. The CDR3 loop spans 17 amino acids. With V trimmed by 6 bases and J by 5 bases, 17 bases remained unmatched. CDR1 is LGHNA, CDR2 YSLEER, per germline. CDR3 amino acids: CASSSYPDKGQAETQYF. Written as DNA, the CDR3 is TGCGCCAGCAGTTCATATCCTGATAAGGGACAGGCGGAGACCCAGTACTTC.

This clone was recorded a few times. V and J are TRBV2 and TRBJ2-7; perhaps TRBD1 as D (5 bases). The ends were cut back, 4 bases at V and 3 bases at J, with 10 bases in the middle. The CDR3 is made up of 13 amino acids. Germline CDR1 is SNHLY and CDR2 is FYNNEI. CDR3 amino acids: CASSGTGYYEQYF. The CDR3 nucleotides are TGTGCCAGCAGTGGCACAGGCTACTACGAGCAGTACTTC.

V and J are TRBV5-1 and TRBJ1-2; D uncertain. CDR3 length: 14 residues. Germline CDR1 and CDR2: SGHRS and YFSETQ. V lost 0 bases, J lost 6 bases, and 12 bases lay in between. This CDR3 reads CASSLEPTLDGYTF. As DNA, the CDR3 is TGCGCCAGCAGCTTGGAGCCAACCCTCGATGGCTACACCTTC. Complete variable domain (other parts from reference TRBV5-1 and TRBJ1-2): KAGVTQTPRYLIKTRGQQVTLSCSPISGHRSVSWYQQTPGQGLQFLFEYFSETQRNKGNFPGRFSGRQFSNSRSEMNVSTLELGDSALYLCASSLEPTLDGYTFGSGTRLTVV.

Concerning this clone itself: Additional DNA sequences in this sample encode the identical CDR3. The chain is built from TRBV7-2 and TRBJ2-7, with D maybe TRBD1 (6 bases). CDR3 length: 13 residues. The germline V and J ends were trimmed by 1 base and 3 bases, with 7 bases remaining between them. The germline V gene encodes CDR1 SGHTA and CDR2 FQGNSA. The DNA for the CDR3 is TGTGCCAGCAGCTTAGGGACAGTCTACGAGCAGTACTTC. This codes for CASSLGTVYEQYF.

To note about this clone: This specimen includes other DNA sequences encoding the same CDR3. The rearrangement joins TRBV6-2 or TRBV6-3 to TRBJ1-2, with unresolved D. Germline loops: CDR1 MNHEY, CDR2 SVGEGT. Deletions cut 5 bases from V and 2 bases from J, with 9 bases between. The CDR3 length is 13 residues. The CDR3 loop reads CASSPTANYGYTF. CDR3 nucleotide sequence: TGTGCCAGCAGTCCCACCGCGAACTATGGCTACACCTTC.

The chain employs TRBV7-2 and TRBJ2-7; a possible D gene is TRBD2 (7 bases). There are 14 residues in the CDR3. CDR1 is SGHTA and CDR2 is FQGNSA in the germline V gene. V was pared by 5 bases and J by 4 bases, with 15 bases between. This chain's CDR3 is CASSSAGAPYEQYF. The DNA for the CDR3 is TGTGCCAGCAGCAGCGCGGGGGCCCCTTACGAGCAGTACTTC.

This clone appeared a few times. The rearrangement uses TRBV23-1 and TRBJ1-5; tentatively, D is TRBD1 (5 bases). TRBV23-1 belongs to the ORF category, with a function that is uncertain. The germline V and J ends were trimmed by 1 base and 1 base, with 26 bases remaining between them. The CDR3 has 21 amino acids. The DNA of the CDR3 is TGCGCCAGCAGTCAATGTCTCGTCGGCAGGGTGAAGGGGTTAAGCAATCAGCCCCAGCATTTT. Translating gives CASSQCLVGRVKGLSNQPQHF.

A few counts support this clone. V usage is TRBV4-2 and J usage is TRBJ1-2; 7 bases map to TRBD1. With 2 bases clipped from V and 4 bases from J, the junction kept 7 bases outside the gene matches. Germline loops: CDR1 LGHNA, CDR2 YNFKEQ. CDR3 length equals 15 residues. CDR3 amino acids: CASSQQDQGGYGYTF. CDR3 sequence (DNA): TGTGCCAGCAGCCAACAAGATCAGGGGGGCTATGGCTACACCTTC.

V usage is TRBV7-2 and J usage is TRBJ1-4; D remains unclear. The CDR3 has 15 amino acids. V shed 5 bases and J shed 7 bases, with 17 bases lying between them. The germline V gene encodes CDR1 SGHTA and CDR2 FQGNSA. The CDR3 DNA sequence: TGTGCCAGCAGCCCAGACCCTCAACTAAGTGAAAAACTGTTTTTT. This codes for CASSPDPQLSEKLFF.

This clone was observed a few times. The chain employs TRBV4-1 and TRBJ2-1, with 11 bases identical to TRBD2. The CDR3 covers 18 residues. The junction had 9 bases not matched to a gene; V was cut back by 1 base and J by 4 bases. Per the germline V gene, CDR1 is MGHRA and CDR2 is YSYEKL. CDR3 coding DNA: TGCGCCAGCAGCCAAGTGGATATGGGACTAGCGGTGTACAATGAGCAGTTCTTC. Residues: CASSQVDMGLAVYNEQFF.

The chain combines TRBV2 with TRBJ2-7; D is perhaps TRBD1 (6 bases). The CDR3 spans 14 residues. Germline-derived CDR1 and CDR2 are SNHLY and FYNNEI. With 1 base removed from V and 1 base from J, the gap between germline ends came to 8 bases. The CDR3 sequence is CASSEGQGSYEQYF. DNA for the CDR3: TGTGCCAGCAGTGAAGGGCAGGGGTCCTACGAGCAGTACTTC.

Only a few counts were recorded for this clone. The chain joins TRBV9 to TRBJ2-7; 11 positions match TRBD2. Germline V gene lookup returns CDR1 SGDLS and CDR2 YYNGEE. The CDR3 covers 15 residues. Losses at the gene ends were 1 base for V and 2 bases for J; bases not matched to a gene: 2. CDR3 in amino acids: CASSVTSGRPYEQYF. CDR3 coding DNA: TGTGCCAGCAGCGTAACTAGCGGGAGACCCTACGAGCAGTACTTC.

V usage is TRBV29-1 and J usage is TRBJ1-5; 7 bases are a match to TRBD1. CDR3 length: 13 amino acids. Trimming at V came to 4 bases and at J to 4 bases, leaving 4 bases not matched to a gene. Germline values: CDR1 SQVTM, CDR2 ANQGSEA. Here the CDR3 DNA reads TGCAGCGTTGGGACAGGCGCAAATCAGCCCCAGCATTTT. Encoded protein: CSVGTGANQPQHF.

The chain is built from TRBV10-1 and TRBJ2-7; TRBD1 might be the D (6 bases). V shed 4 bases and J shed 4 bases, with 11 bases lying between them. There are 13 residues in the CDR3. The germline gives CDR1 WNHNN, CDR2 SYGVQD (reference sequence). The CDR3 DNA is TGCGCCAGCAGTGGAGGCAGGGGATACGAGCAGTACTTC. Protein product: CASSGGRGYEQYF.

The rearrangement links TRBV4-1 to TRBJ2-1; 12 bases align to TRBD2. Looked up from germline, CDR1 is MGHRA and CDR2 is YSYEKL. The CDR3 contains 17 residues. V dropped 1 base and J dropped 12; count of bases not matched to a gene: 13. The CDR3 sequence: CASSQGTSGIPGDGQFF. In nucleotides, the CDR3 is TGCGCCAGCAGCCAAGGGACTAGCGGGATCCCTGGGGATGGGCAGTTCTTC.